This T cell receptor beta chain was obtained from a study of shared clonotypes between healthy human individuals. Trimming took off 0 bases at V and 4 bases at J, with 18 bases between the two ends. CDR1 is GTSNPN, CDR2 SVGIG, per germline (reference sequence). The CDR3 extends over 17 amino acids. Using immunoSEQ multiplex PCR, the repertoire was profiled, and TCRdb retains in-frame clones only, with some absent. Of roughly 2.5 million clones in the sample, roughly 92% are singletons; the top ten hold roughly 0.15%. The rearrangement uses TRBV30 and TRBJ1-4; D unresolved. This clonotype was sampled from a man younger than 30 in good health. Sequenced material: naive CD4+ T cells sorted from blood. Sample subset: CD45RA+ positively selected. CDR3 sequence: CAWSVRGIKSVNEKLFF. As DNA, the CDR3 is TGTGCCTGGAGTGTACGGGGTATTAAGAGTGTTAATGAAAAACTGTTTTTT.